Listed below are T cell receptor beta chains from one sample, sequenced in a study of blood T cell repertoires in COVID-19. Clones were read by immunoSEQ multiplex PCR, and TCRdb kept only the in-frame ones, dropping some. The sample comprises about 250,000 clones, approximately 83% of which are singletons, and around a sixth rests with the top ten. Sequenced input: peripheral blood. The receptors were gathered from a person aged 65 to 85 with COVID-19, enrolled during active disease. The CDR3 runs from the conserved cysteine through the conserved F or W. The D gene is left open where the match is weak. Only some rows state a clone size, as once, few, many or a class for expanded clones.

d_call,j_call,v_call,clone_size,cdr3_aa,cdr3_nt
NA,TRBJ1-2,TRBV10-2,few,CASSEQGVGGYTF,TGCGCCAGCAGTGAGCAGGGCGTTGGGGGCTACACCTTC
TRBD2,TRBJ2-5,TRBV10-3,NA,CAISDPGSGGRGETQYF,TGTGCCATCAGTGACCCCGGGAGCGGGGGGAGAGGAGAGACCCAGTACTTC
TRBD1,TRBJ2-7,TRBV18,NA,CASSPLVQGASYEQYF,TGTGCCAGCTCACCACTTGTCCAGGGGGCTTCCTACGAGCAGTACTTC
NA,TRBJ1-5,TRBV2,NA,CASSEGPYQPQHF,TGTGCCAGCAGTGAAGGGCCCTATCAGCCCCAGCATTTT
TRBD2,TRBJ2-5,TRBV7-9,many,CASSPGGAVETQYF,TGTGCCAGCAGCCCCGGGGGGGCCGTGGAGACCCAGTACTTC
NA,TRBJ2-3,TRBV7-2,once,CASSAHPTDTQYF,TGTGCCAGCAGCGCGCACCCTACAGATACGCAGTATTTT
TRBD2,TRBJ2-1,TRBV18,NA,CASSPLPGLASSYNEQFF,TGTGCCAGCTCACCTCTACCGGGACTAGCCAGCTCCTACAATGAGCAGTTCTTC
TRBD1,TRBJ2-2,TRBV4-2,NA,CASSQDGTGKAGELFF,TGTGCCAGCAGCCAAGATGGGACAGGGAAGGCCGGGGAGCTGTTTTTT
NA,TRBJ1-5,TRBV27,NA,CASSSGAFQHF,TGTGCCAGCAGTTCAGGGGCGTTCCAGCATTTT
NA,TRBJ1-3,TRBV4-3,NA,CASSQSSGEGNTIYF,TGCGCCAGCAGCCAATCGTCCGGGGAGGGAAACACCATATATTTT
NA,TRBJ1-2,TRBV13,once,CASSLELGGNGYTF,TGTGCCAGCAGCTTAGAACTCGGGGGGAATGGCTACACCTTC
NA,TRBJ2-7,TRBV3-1/TRBV3-2,NA,CASSQDLRNSISYEQYF,TGTGCCAGCAGCCAAGATCTGAGGAATAGCATCTCCTACGAGCAGTACTTC
TRBD1,TRBJ1-3,TRBV5-1,NA,CASSNDQGALAGNTIYF,TGCGCCAGCAGCAACGATCAGGGGGCGCTTGCTGGAAACACCATATATTTT
NA,TRBJ2-5,TRBV19,once,CASSRPWAGEETQYF,TGTGCCAGTAGTAGACCTTGGGCAGGGGAAGAGACCCAGTACTTC
TRBD2,TRBJ2-7,TRBV19,NA,CASSIAGGNYEQYF,TGTGCCAGTAGTATAGCGGGGGGAAACTACGAGCAGTACTTC
NA,TRBJ1-2,TRBV20-1,once,CSASQTEDGYTF,TGCAGTGCTAGTCAGACGGAGGATGGCTACACCTTC
TRBD2,TRBJ2-5,TRBV4-3,NA,CASSQFLAGAETQYF,TGCGCCAGCAGCCAATTTCTAGCGGGAGCAGAGACCCAGTACTTC
NA,TRBJ2-3,TRBV19,NA,CASSAQRREVGTQYF,TGTGCCAGTAGTGCCCAGCGGAGAGAAGTCGGTACGCAGTATTTT
NA,TRBJ1-1,TRBV19,NA,CASRPVWTADTEAFF,TGTGCCAGTAGACCGGTTTGGACAGCGGACACTGAAGCTTTCTTT
TRBD1,TRBJ1-1,TRBV19,NA,CASSKMFQTGAMNTEAFF,TGTGCCAGTAGTAAAATGTTTCAGACAGGGGCGATGAACACTGAAGCTTTCTTT
NA,TRBJ2-7,TRBV29-1,NA,CSVELRQSSYEQYF,TGCAGCGTTGAGCTCAGACAGAGCTCCTACGAGCAGTACTTC
NA,TRBJ1-3,TRBV29-1,once,CSAHSYLSGNTIYF,TGCAGCGCGCACAGTTACCTCTCTGGAAACACCATATATTTT
TRBD1,TRBJ1-5,TRBV19,NA,CASRPNPKTGAFGQPQHF,TGTGCCAGTAGACCAAACCCTAAGACAGGGGCTTTCGGTCAGCCCCAGCATTTT
NA,TRBJ2-4,TRBV11-2,NA,CASSFAGAKNIQYF,TGTGCCAGCAGCTTTGCAGGGGCCAAAAACATTCAGTACTTC
TRBD2,TRBJ2-5,TRBV11-1,few,CASSTIRGVRETQYF,TGTGCCAGCAGCACAATCCGGGGGGTCCGGGAGACCCAGTACTTC
NA,TRBJ2-2,TRBV30,NA,CAWSNIRTGELFF,TGTGCCTGGAGTAACATACGTACCGGGGAGCTGTTTTTT
NA,TRBJ1-2,TRBV10-3,once,CASKEGLGPYGYTF,TGTGCCAGCAAGGAGGGGCTGGGCCCATATGGCTACACCTTC
TRBD2,TRBJ2-1,TRBV9,NA,CASSASGSSYNEQFF,TGTGCCAGCAGCGCAAGCGGGAGTTCCTACAATGAGCAGTTCTTC
NA,TRBJ2-5,TRBV7-3,NA,CASSLGGNPQETQYF,TGTGCCAGCAGCTTAGGGGGGAACCCCCAAGAGACCCAGTACTTC